These 9 T cell receptor beta chains were all obtained from the same sample, sequenced in a study of cytomegalovirus exposure and HLA in healthy donors. The PCR contained 60 Vbeta and 13 Jbeta primers. Here immunoSEQ multiplex PCR was the method, and the copy in TCRdb shows in-frame clones only, minus some. The sample holds about 76,000 clones, about 80% seen once. The sequencing sample was made of PBMCs. The receptors were gathered from a man aged 25-45 years in good health and CMV-seronegative.

This clone was detected once. This sequence joins TRBV5-4 and TRBJ2-7, with 8 bases aligning to TRBD2. This CDR3 is 13 amino acids long. V was clipped by 4 bases and J by 3 bases; unmatched bases: 3. Germline lookup yields CDR1 SGHNT and CDR2 YYREEE (reference sequence). In nucleotides, the CDR3 is TGTGCCAGCAGCACCGGGACTAGCTACGAGCAGTACTTC. Translation: CASSTGTSYEQYF.

This clone was counted a single time. The V and J genes are TRBV6-5 and TRBJ1-1; D possibly corresponds to TRBD1 (6 bases). Trimming left V 6 bases short and J 7 bases short, with 15 bases between. This CDR3 contains 13 residues. The germline gives CDR1 MNHEY, CDR2 SVGAGI. The CDR3 nucleotides are TGTGCCAGCAGCCCGCGGGGGGGCCGTGAAGCTTTCTTT. Protein: CASSPRGGREAFF.

The chain joins TRBV7-9 to TRBJ2-2; D remains unclear. The CDR3 loop spans 13 amino acids. Germline V gene lookup returns CDR1 SEHNR and CDR2 FQNEAQ (reference sequence). V lost 6 bases to trimming and J lost 2 bases, with 7 bases between them. The DNA for the CDR3 is TGTGCCAGCAGTGTACTAAACACCGGGGAGCTGTTTTTT. It specifies CASSVLNTGELFF.

CDR3 residues: CASSQALRGGRGKTDTQYF. The CDR3 DNA reads TGCGCCAGCAGCCAAGCCCTACGGGGAGGGAGAGGAAAGACAGATACGCAGTATTTT. This rearrangement joins TRBV4-1 to TRBJ2-3; 7 nucleotides line up with TRBD2. Germline values: CDR1 MGHRA, CDR2 YSYEKL. The J segment lost 3 bases and the V segment lost 1 base, leaving 16 bases of the junction unmatched. The CDR3 spans 19 residues.

In this sample, this clone turned up a few times. This chain connects TRBV5-6 to TRBJ2-7, with D hard to call. Trimming pared 3 bases from V and 1 base from J, leaving 5 bases between. Germline V gives CDR1 SGHDT, CDR2 YYEEEE. This CDR3 contains 12 residues. The CDR3 coding sequence is TGTGCCAGCAGCTCAGTATCCTACGAGCAGTACTTC. Translation gives CASSSVSYEQYF.

This chain uses TRBV11-1 with TRBJ2-3; the D is unclear. Trimming removed 3 bases from V and 2 bases from J, with 12 bases in between. Germline V gene data show CDR1 as SGHAT and CDR2 as FQDESV (reference sequence). This CDR3 region has 15 residues. The CDR3 is CASSFNFAATDTQYF. As DNA, the CDR3 is TGTGCCAGCAGCTTCAACTTTGCGGCCACAGATACGCAGTATTTT.

In this sample, this clone turned up once. J is TRBJ2-1 and V is TRBV18, with a possible D match to TRBD2 (5 bases). Trimming cost V 6 bases and J 6 bases, with 18 bases left between them. The CDR3 is 15 amino acids. Per the germline V gene, CDR1 is KGHSH and CDR2 is LQKENI. CDR3 nucleotide sequence: TGTGCCAGCTCCATGGCCATAGGGAGTGGCAATGAGCAGTTCTTC. Amino acids: CASSMAIGSGNEQFF.

This chain connects TRBV9 to TRBJ2-5; a weak D match, TRBD1 (6 bases). Germline-derived CDR1 and CDR2 are SGDLS and YYNGEE. Trimming stripped 4 bases from V and 4 bases from J, with 17 bases between. This CDR3 contains 15 residues. Written as DNA, the CDR3 is TGTGCCAGCAGCTTTAGTACAGGGATGAGAGAGACCCAGTACTTC. The encoded protein is CASSFSTGMRETQYF.

In regard to this clone: One end of the junction varies from germline; a read error may be responsible. V usage is TRBV7-7 and J usage is TRBJ2-5; tentative D call: TRBD1 (6 bases). CDR1 and CDR2 from the germline V gene are SSHAT and FNYEAQ (reference sequence). The CDR3 extends over 13 amino acids. The CDR3, as DNA: TGTGCTAGCAGCTACGGACAGCAAGAGACCCAGTACTTC. The encoded protein is CASSYGQQETQYF.